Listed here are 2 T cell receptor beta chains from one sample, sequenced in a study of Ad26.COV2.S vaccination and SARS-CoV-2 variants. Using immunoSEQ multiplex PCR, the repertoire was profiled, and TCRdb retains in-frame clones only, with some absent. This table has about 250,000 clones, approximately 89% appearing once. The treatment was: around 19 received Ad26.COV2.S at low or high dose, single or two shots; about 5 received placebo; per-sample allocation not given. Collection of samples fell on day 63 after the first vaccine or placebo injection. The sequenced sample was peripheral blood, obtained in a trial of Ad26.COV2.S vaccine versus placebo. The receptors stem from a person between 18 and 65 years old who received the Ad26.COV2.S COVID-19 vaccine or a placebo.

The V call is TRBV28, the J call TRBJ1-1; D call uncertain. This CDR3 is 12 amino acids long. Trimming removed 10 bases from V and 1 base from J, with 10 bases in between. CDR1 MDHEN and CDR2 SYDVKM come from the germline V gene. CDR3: CAIKGGNTEAFF. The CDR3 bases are TGTGCCATCAAAGGCGGGAACACTGAAGCTTTCTTT.

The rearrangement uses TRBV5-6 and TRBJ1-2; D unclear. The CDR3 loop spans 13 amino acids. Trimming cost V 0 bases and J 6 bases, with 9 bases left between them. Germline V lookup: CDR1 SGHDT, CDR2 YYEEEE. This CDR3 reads CASSLVIGHGYTF. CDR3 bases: TGTGCCAGCAGCTTGGTTATAGGGCATGGCTACACCTTC.